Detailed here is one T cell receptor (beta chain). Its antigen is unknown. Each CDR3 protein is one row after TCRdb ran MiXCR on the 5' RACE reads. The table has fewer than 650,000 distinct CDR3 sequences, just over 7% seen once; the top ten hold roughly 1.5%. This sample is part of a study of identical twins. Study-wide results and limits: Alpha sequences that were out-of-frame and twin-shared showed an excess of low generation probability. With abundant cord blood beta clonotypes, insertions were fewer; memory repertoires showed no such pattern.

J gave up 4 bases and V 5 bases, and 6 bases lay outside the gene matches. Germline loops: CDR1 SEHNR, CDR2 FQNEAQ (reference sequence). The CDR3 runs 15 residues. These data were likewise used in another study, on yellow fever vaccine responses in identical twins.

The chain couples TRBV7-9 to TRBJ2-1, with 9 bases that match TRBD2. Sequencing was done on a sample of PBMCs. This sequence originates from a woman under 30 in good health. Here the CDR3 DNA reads TGTGCCAGCAGCCCTGGCGCGGGGGGGTACAATGAGCAGTTCTTC. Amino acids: CASSPGAGGYNEQFF. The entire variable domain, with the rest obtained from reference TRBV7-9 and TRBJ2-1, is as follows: DTGVSQNPRHKITKRGQNVTFRCDPISEHNRLYWYRQTLGQGPEFLTYFQNEAQLEKSRLLSDRFSAERPKGSFSTLEIQRTEQGDSAMYLCASSPGAGGYNEQFFGPGTRLTVL.